These T cell receptor beta chains were read from a single sample in a study of cytomegalovirus exposure and HLA in healthy donors. This table comes from immunoSEQ multiplex PCR, and its TCRdb copy is limited to in-frame clones, with some not included. The profile covers about 140,000 clones, with roughly 86% appearing a single time and roughly 3.2% taken by the ten largest. Material: PBMCs. Receptor source: a young man in good health and CMV-seropositive. Each CDR3 is given with its conserved first and last residue. A D gene is named only where the DNA matches it firmly. Clone size is given for some rows only: seen once, a few or many times, or a class if the clone is expanded.

d_gene: TRBD2; v_gene: TRBV27; j_gene: TRBJ2-3; abundance: -; CDR3aa: CASKWDATSGRSDTQYF; CDR3nt: TGTGCCAGCAAGTGGGACGCGACTAGCGGGAGATCAGATACGCAGTATTTT
d_gene: -; v_gene: TRBV28; j_gene: TRBJ1-5; abundance: -; CDR3aa: CASSPRGRGGNQPQHF; CDR3nt: TGTGCCAGCAGTCCCCGGGGGAGGGGAGGCAATCAGCCCCAGCATTTT
d_gene: TRBD1; v_gene: TRBV5-8; j_gene: TRBJ1-4; abundance: -; CDR3aa: CASSFRGQDSEKLFF; CDR3nt: TGTGCCAGCAGCTTTAGGGGACAGGACAGTGAAAAACTGTTTTTT
d_gene: -; v_gene: TRBV11-2; j_gene: TRBJ1-2; abundance: -; CDR3aa: CATPSGIYGYTF; CDR3nt: TGTGCCACCCCCTCCGGGATCTATGGCTACACCTTC
d_gene: -; v_gene: TRBV29-1; j_gene: TRBJ2-3; abundance: -; CDR3aa: CSAGHPQRAGTDTQYF; CDR3nt: TGCAGCGCCGGGCACCCCCAGCGGGCCGGCACAGATACGCAGTATTTT
d_gene: -; v_gene: TRBV7-2; j_gene: TRBJ2-2; abundance: -; CDR3aa: CASSRGRWPSRAGELFF; CDR3nt: TGTGCCAGCAGCCGTGGGAGGTGGCCGTCGAGGGCCGGGGAGCTGTTTTTT
d_gene: -; v_gene: TRBV2; j_gene: TRBJ1-1; abundance: -; CDR3aa: CASSGRLLTFAEAFF; CDR3nt: TGTGCCAGCAGTGGTAGACTTTTGACCTTCGCTGAAGCTTTCTTT
d_gene: TRBD2; v_gene: TRBV27; j_gene: TRBJ2-7; abundance: -; CDR3aa: CASSLAGPSYEQYF; CDR3nt: TGTGCCAGCAGCTTAGCGGGGCCGTCCTACGAGCAGTACTTC
d_gene: TRBD2; v_gene: TRBV4-1; j_gene: TRBJ2-1; abundance: -; CDR3aa: CASSPSGTSGIGEQFF; CDR3nt: TGCGCCAGCAGCCCGTCCGGGACTAGCGGGATCGGTGAGCAGTTCTTC
d_gene: TRBD2; v_gene: TRBV5-1; j_gene: TRBJ2-3; abundance: few; CDR3aa: CASSSTSGSTDTQYF; CDR3nt: TGCGCCAGCAGCTCGACTAGCGGAAGCACAGATACGCAGTATTTT
d_gene: -; v_gene: TRBV7-9; j_gene: TRBJ2-2; abundance: few; CDR3aa: CASSPYGREGTGELFF; CDR3nt: TGTGCCAGCAGCCCCTACGGGAGAGAGGGCACCGGGGAGCTGTTTTTT
d_gene: -; v_gene: TRBV9; j_gene: TRBJ2-1; abundance: once; CDR3aa: CASSVGQAGEQFF; CDR3nt: TGTGCCAGCAGCGTAGGACAGGCCGGGGAGCAGTTCTTC
d_gene: -; v_gene: TRBV2; j_gene: TRBJ1-1; abundance: -; CDR3aa: CASRADPETEAFF; CDR3nt: TGTGCCAGCAGGGCCGACCCGGAGACTGAAGCTTTCTTT
d_gene: -; v_gene: TRBV7-9; j_gene: TRBJ1-4; abundance: once; CDR3aa: CASSLAQGLANEKLFF; CDR3nt: TGTGCCAGCAGCTTAGCTCAGGGGTTGGCTAATGAAAAACTGTTTTTT
d_gene: TRBD1; v_gene: TRBV7-6; j_gene: TRBJ1-1; abundance: -; CDR3aa: CASSPPRQGAGGAEAFF; CDR3nt: TGTGCCAGCAGCCCCCCCCGACAGGGGGCGGGTGGGGCTGAAGCTTTCTTT
d_gene: TRBD1; v_gene: TRBV2; j_gene: TRBJ1-4; abundance: -; CDR3aa: CASSEGGQGIGWEKLFF; CDR3nt: TGTGCCAGCAGTGAAGGGGGACAGGGCATAGGATGGGAAAAACTGTTTTTT
d_gene: TRBD1; v_gene: TRBV6-5; j_gene: TRBJ1-4; abundance: few; CDR3aa: CASSNRGREKLFF; CDR3nt: TGTGCCAGCAGCAACAGGGGAAGGGAAAAACTGTTTTTT
d_gene: -; v_gene: TRBV4-1; j_gene: TRBJ1-1; abundance: few; CDR3aa: CASSHLFPTDEAFF; CDR3nt: TGCGCCAGCAGCCATCTCTTCCCCACAGACGAAGCTTTCTTT
d_gene: -; v_gene: TRBV6-5; j_gene: TRBJ2-5; abundance: -; CDR3aa: CASTYGGGWAETQYF; CDR3nt: TGTGCCAGCACCTACGGAGGCGGGTGGGCAGAGACCCAGTACTTC